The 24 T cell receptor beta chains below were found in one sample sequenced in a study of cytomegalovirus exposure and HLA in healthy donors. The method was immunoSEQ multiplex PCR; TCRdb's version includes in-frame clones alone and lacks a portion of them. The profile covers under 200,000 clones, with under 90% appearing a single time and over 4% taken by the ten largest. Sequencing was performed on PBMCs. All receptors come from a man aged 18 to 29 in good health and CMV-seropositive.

The CDR3 region has the DNA TGTGCCACCTTTTTAGCGGGGACGGGTCAGGAGACCCAGTACTTC. Encoded protein: CATFLAGTGQETQYF. The chain couples TRBV28 to TRBJ2-5; 8 bases are a match to TRBD2. The CDR3 runs to 15 residues. Germline V gene lookup returns CDR1 MDHEN and CDR2 SYDVKM. V trimming: 10 bases; J trimming: 5 bases; junction bases outside the gene matches: 15.

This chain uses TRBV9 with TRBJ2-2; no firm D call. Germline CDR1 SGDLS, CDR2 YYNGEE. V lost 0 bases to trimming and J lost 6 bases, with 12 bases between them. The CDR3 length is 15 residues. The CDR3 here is CASSVDLGRSGELFF. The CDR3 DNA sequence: TGTGCCAGCAGCGTAGATTTGGGCAGGTCCGGGGAGCTGTTTTTT.

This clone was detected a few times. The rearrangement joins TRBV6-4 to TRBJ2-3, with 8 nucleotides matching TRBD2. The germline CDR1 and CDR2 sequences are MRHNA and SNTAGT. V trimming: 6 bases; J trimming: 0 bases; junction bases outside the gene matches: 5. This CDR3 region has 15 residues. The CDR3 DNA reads TGTGCCAGCAGCGAGACGGGAGGGAGCACAGATACGCAGTATTTT. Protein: CASSETGGSTDTQYF.

This CDR3 reads CASSQRGSPVNTEAFF. As DNA, the CDR3 is TGCGCCAGCAGCCAAAGGGGCTCGCCGGTGAACACTGAAGCTTTCTTT. This chain uses TRBV4-1 with TRBJ1-1, with D possibly matching TRBD1 (5 bases). This CDR3 region has 16 residues. Germline V gene sequence: CDR1 MGHRA, CDR2 YSYEKL. V was pared by 2 bases and J by 0 bases, with 13 bases between.

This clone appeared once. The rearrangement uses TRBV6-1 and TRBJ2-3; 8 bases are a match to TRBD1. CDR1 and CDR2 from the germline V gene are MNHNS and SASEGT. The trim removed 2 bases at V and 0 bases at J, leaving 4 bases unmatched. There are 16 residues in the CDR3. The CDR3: CASSEQGAGSTDTQYF. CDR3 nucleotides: TGTGCCAGCAGTGAACAGGGGGCAGGAAGCACAGATACGCAGTATTTT.

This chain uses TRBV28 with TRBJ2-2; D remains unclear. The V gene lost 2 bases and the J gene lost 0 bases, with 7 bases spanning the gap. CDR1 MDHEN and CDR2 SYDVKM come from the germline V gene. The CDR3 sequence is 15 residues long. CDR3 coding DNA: TGTGCCAGCAGTTTAATCAGCGCGAACACCGGGGAGCTGTTTTTT. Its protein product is CASSLISANTGELFF.

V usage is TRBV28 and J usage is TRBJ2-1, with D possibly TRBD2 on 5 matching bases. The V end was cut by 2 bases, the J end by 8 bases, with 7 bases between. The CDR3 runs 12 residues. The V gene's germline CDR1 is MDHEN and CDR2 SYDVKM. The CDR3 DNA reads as TGTGCCAGCAGTTTACCCGGGGATGAGCAGTTCTTC. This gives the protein CASSLPGDEQFF. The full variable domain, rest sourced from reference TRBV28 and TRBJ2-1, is DVKVTQSSRYLVKRTGEKVFLECVQDMDHENMFWYRQDPGLGLRLIYFSYDVKMKEKGDIPEGYSVSREKKERFSLILESASTNQTSMYLCASSLPGDEQFFGPGTRLTVL.

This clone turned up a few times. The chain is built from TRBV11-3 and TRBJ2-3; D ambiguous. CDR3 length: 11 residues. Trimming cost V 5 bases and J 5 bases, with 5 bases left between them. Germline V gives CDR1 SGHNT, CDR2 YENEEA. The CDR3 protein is CASSRGDTQYF. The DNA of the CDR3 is TGTGCCAGCAGCCGCGGAGATACGCAGTATTTT.

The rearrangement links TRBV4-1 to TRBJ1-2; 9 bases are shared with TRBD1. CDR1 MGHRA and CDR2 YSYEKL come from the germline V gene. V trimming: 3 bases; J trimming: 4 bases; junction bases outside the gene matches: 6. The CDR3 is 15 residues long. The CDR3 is CASSQMDRGLYGYTF. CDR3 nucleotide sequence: TGCGCCAGCAGCCAGATGGACAGGGGCCTCTATGGCTACACCTTC.

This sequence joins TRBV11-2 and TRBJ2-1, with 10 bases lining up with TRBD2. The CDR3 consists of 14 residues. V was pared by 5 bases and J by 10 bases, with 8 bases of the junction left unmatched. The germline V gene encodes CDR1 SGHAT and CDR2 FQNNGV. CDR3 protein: CASSVTGTSVEQFF. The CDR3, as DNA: TGTGCCAGCAGCGTGACCGGGACTAGCGTGGAGCAGTTCTTC.

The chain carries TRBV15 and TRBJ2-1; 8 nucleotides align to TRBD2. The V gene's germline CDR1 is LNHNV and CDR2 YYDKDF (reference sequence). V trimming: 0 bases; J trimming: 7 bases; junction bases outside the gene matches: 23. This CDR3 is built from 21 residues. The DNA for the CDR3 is TGTGCCACCAGCAGAGACTCTTGGGAAGACTGGCTAGCGGGCTTTATAAATGAGCAGTTCTTC. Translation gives CATSRDSWEDWLAGFINEQFF.

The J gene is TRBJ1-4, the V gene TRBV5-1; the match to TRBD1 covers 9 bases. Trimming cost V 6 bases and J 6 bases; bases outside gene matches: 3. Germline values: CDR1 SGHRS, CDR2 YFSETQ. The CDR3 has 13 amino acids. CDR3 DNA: TGCGCCAGCACCCGGGACAGGGATGAAAAACTGTTTTTT. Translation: CASTRDRDEKLFF.

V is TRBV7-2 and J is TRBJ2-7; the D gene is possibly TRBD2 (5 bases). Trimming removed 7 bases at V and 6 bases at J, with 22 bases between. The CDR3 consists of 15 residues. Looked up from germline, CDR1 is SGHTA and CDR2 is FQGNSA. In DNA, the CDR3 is TGTGCCAGCACCCTCGGCGGGCGCAAGGACCTCGAGCAGTACTTC. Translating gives CASTLGGRKDLEQYF.

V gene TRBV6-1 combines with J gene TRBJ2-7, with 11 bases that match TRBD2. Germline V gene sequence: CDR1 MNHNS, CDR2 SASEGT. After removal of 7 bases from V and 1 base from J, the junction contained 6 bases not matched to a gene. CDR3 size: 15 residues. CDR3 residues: CASTELAGDSYEQYF. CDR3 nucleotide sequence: TGTGCCAGCACCGAACTAGCGGGAGATTCCTACGAGCAGTACTTC.

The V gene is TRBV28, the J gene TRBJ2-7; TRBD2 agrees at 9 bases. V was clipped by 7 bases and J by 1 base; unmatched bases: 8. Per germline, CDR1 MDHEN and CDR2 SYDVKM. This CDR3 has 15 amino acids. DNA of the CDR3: TGTGCCAGCATACCGACTAGCGGCAGATCCTACGAGCAGTACTTC. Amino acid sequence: CASIPTSGRSYEQYF.

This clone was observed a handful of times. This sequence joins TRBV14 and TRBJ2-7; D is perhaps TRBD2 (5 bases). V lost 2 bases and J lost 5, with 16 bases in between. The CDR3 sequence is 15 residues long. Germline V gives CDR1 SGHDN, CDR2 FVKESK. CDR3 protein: CASSQKIRGYHEQYF. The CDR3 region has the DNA TGTGCCAGCAGCCAAAAAATACGCGGGTATCACGAGCAGTACTTC.

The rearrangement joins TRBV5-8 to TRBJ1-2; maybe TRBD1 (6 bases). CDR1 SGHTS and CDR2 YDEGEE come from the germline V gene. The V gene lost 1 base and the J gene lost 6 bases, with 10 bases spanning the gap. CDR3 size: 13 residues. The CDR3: CASSLWGRDGYTF. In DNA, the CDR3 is TGTGCCAGCAGCTTGTGGGGGCGCGATGGCTACACCTTC. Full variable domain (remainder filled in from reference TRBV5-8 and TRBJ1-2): EAGVTQSPTHLIKTRGQQATLRCSPISGHTSVYWYQQALGLGLQFLLWYDEGEERNRGNFPPRFSGRQFPNYSSELNVNALELEDSALYLCASSLWGRDGYTFGSGTRLTVV.

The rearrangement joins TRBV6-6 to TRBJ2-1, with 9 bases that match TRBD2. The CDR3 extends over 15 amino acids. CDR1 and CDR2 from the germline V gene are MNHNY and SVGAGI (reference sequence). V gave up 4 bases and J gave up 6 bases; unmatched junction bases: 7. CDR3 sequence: CASSSVLAGLNEQFF. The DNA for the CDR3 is TGTGCCAGCAGTTCGGTCCTAGCGGGGCTCAATGAGCAGTTCTTC.

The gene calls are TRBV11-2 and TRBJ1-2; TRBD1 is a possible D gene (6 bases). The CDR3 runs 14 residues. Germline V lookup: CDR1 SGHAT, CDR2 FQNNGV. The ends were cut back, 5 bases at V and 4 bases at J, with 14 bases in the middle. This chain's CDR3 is CASSRLQGPYGYTF. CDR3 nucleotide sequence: TGTGCCAGCAGCCGCCTACAGGGCCCCTATGGCTACACCTTC.

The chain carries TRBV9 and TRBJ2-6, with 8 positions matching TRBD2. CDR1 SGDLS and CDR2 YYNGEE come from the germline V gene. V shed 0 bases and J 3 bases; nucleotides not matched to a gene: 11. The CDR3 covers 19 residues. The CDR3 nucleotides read TGTGCCAGCAGCGTAGAGGTTGCGGGAGGTCCCTATGGGGCCAACGTCCTGACTTTC. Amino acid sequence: CASSVEVAGGPYGANVLTF. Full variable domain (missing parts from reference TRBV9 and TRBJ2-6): DSGVTQTPKHLITATGQRVTLRCSPRSGDLSVYWYQQSLDQGLQFLIQYYNGEERAKGNILERFSAQQFPDLHSELNLSSLELGDSALYFCASSVEVAGGPYGANVLTFGAGSRLTVL.

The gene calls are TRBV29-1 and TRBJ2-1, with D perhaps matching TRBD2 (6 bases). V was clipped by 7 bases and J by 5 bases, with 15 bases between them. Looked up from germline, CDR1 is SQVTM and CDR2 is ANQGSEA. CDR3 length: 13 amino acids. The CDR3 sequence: CSDNYGGDNEQFF. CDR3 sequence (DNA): TGCAGCGACAACTACGGGGGTGACAATGAGCAGTTCTTC.

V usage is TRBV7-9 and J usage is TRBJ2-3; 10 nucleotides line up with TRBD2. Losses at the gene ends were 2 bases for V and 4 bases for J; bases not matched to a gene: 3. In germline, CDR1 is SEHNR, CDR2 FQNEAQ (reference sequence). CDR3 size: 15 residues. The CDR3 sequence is CASSLSGRAADTQYF. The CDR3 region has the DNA TGTGCCAGCAGCTTAAGCGGGAGGGCCGCAGATACGCAGTATTTT.

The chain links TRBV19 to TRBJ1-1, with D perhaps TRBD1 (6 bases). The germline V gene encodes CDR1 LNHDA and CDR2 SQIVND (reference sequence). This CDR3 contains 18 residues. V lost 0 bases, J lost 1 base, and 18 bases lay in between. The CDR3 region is CASSIDAPSQGTNTEAFF. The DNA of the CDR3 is TGTGCCAGTAGTATAGATGCCCCGTCACAGGGAACGAACACTGAAGCTTTCTTT.

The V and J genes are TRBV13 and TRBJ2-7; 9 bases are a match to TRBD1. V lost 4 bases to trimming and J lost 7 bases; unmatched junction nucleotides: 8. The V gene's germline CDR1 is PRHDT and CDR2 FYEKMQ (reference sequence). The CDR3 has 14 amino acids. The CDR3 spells CASSSRTGAGEQYF. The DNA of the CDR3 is TGTGCCAGCAGCTCACGGACAGGGGCGGGGGAGCAGTACTTC.